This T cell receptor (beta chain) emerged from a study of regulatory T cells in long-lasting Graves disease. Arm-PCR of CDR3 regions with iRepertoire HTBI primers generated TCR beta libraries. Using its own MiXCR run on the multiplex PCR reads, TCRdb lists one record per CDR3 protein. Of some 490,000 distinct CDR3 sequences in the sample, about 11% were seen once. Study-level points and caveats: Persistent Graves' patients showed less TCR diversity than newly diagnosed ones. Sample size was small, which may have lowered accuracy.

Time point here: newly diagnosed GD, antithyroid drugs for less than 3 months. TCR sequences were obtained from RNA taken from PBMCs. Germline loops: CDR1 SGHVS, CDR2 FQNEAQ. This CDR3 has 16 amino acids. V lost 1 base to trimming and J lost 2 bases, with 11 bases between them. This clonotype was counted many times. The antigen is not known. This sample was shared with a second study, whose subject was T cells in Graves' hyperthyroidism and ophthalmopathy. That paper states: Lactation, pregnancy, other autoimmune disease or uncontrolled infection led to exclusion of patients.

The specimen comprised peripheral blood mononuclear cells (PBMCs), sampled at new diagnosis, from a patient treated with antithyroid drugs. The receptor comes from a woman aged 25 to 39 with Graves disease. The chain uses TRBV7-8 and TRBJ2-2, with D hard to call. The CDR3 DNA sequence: TGTGCCAGCAGCTTAGGTAGCTGGGTTAACACCGGGGAGCTGTTTTTT. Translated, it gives CASSLGSWVNTGELFF.